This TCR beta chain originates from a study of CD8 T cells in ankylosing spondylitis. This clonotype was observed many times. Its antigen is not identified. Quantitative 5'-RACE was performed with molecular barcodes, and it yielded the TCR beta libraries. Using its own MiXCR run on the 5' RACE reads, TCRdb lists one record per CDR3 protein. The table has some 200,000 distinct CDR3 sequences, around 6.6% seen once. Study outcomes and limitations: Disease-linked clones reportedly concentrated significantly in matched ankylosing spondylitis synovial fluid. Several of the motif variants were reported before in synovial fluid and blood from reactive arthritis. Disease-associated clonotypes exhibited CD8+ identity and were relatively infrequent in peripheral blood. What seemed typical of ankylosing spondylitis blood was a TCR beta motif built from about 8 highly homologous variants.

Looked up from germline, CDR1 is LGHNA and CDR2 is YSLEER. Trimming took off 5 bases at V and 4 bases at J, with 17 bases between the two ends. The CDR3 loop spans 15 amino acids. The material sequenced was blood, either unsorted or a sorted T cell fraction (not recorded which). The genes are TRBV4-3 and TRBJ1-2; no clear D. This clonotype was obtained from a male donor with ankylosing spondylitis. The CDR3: CASSSGSSPLYGYTF. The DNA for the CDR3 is TGCGCCAGCAGCTCCGGGTCTTCTCCCCTCTATGGCTACACCTTC.